This T cell receptor (beta chain) is drawn from a study of beta chain features in type 1 diabetes. Study results and caveats: Moderate yet significant TCRB CDR3 shortening was seen in Type 1 diabetes patients in all four CD4+ subsets. Relative to healthy donors, patients appeared to have naive, central memory and Treg TCRB repertoires that were more similar.

Trimming removed 3 bases from V and 4 bases from J, with 15 bases in between. The germline V gene encodes CDR1 KGHSH and CDR2 LQKENI. This CDR3 has 15 amino acids. On this clone: Its antigen is undetermined.

The entirety of the isolated RNA underwent reverse transcription, so expressed TCRB transcripts were sequenced. Clones were sequenced by immunoSEQ multiplex PCR, and TCRdb holds only the in-frame ones, with some missing. The sample shows about 260,000 clones, over 20% of them seen only once. The chain couples TRBV18 to TRBJ1-1, with D perhaps TRBD1 (6 bases). The sequenced material came from naive CD4+ T cells from blood. This sequence originates from a woman between 40 and 50 years old with type 1 diabetes. The CDR3: CASSPGQRGTTEAFF. Written as DNA, the CDR3 is TGTGCCAGCTCACCTGGACAGAGGGGGACCACTGAAGCTTTCTTT.